The rows below give T cell receptor delta chains drawn from one sample of a study of Vδ1+ human thymocytes. TCRdb re-processed the multiplex PCR reads via CATT. The table lists about 25,000 delta-chain clones, around 7.4% of them singletons. The sample comprised Vdelta1+ gamma-delta thymocytes from the thymus. The receptors come from a girl in the first two years of life who had congenital heart surgery. Each CDR3 is given with its conserved first and last residue. D genes are given only for firm matches. Part of the rows lack a size; the others show once, few, many or a class for expanded clones.

J,V,D,size,CDR3,DNA
TRDJ1,TRDV1,NA,NA,CALGEVIPTSTGSYTDKLIF,TGTGCTCTTGGGGAAGTTATCCCAACGAGTACGGGATCGTACACCGATAAACTCATCTTT
TRDJ1,TRDV1,NA,few,CALKYRGLLGDQYMRDKLIF,TGTGCTCTCAAATACAGGGGCCTCCTCGGGGACCAATACATGAGAGATAAACTCATCTTT
TRDJ1,TRDV1,TRDD3,few,CALRGGTGDPHTDKLIF,TGTGCCCTGAGGGGCGGTACTGGGGACCCTCACACCGATAAACTCATCTTT
TRDJ1,TRDV1,NA,NA,CALGPRRPSYGLLGATPYTDKLIF,TGTGCTCTTGGGCCGCGTCGGCCTTCCTACGGGTTACTGGGGGCAACCCCCTACACCGATAAACTCATCTTT
TRDJ2,TRDV1,TRDD3,few,CALGELERGGSMTAQLFF,TGTGCTCTTGGGGAACTCGAGAGGGGGGGATCTATGACAGCACAACTCTTCTTT
TRDJ1,TRDV1,TRDD3,NA,CALGGPLYWGTGLTDKLIF,TGTGCTCTTGGGGGTCCCCTGTACTGGGGGACCGGCCTCACCGATAAACTCATCTTT
TRDJ1,TRDV1,NA,NA,CALGELAPTRRYGHTDKLIF,TGTGCTCTTGGGGAACTGGCACCTACGCGTCGATACGGCCACACCGATAAACTCATCTTT
TRDJ1,TRDV1,TRDD3,NA,CALGELYSYRWGMKYTDKLIF,TGTGCTCTTGGGGAACTCTACTCCTACCGCTGGGGGATGAAGTACACCGATAAACTCATCTTT
TRDJ1,TRDV1,TRDD3,few,CALGPHAIGGSRLIF,TGTGCTCTTGGGCCCCATGCCATCGGGGGATCGAGGCTCATCTTT
TRDJ1,TRDV1,NA,few,CALGEVKATGSNTDKLIF,TGTGCTCTTGGGGAAGTAAAGGCCACTGGGTCAAACACCGATAAACTCATCTTT
TRDJ1,TRDV1,NA,few,CALGELSFPYGGGDGLIF,TGTGCTCTTGGGGAACTATCTTTCCCCTACGGGGGAGGCGATGGGCTCATCTTT
TRDJ3,TRDV1,TRDD3,few,CALGEQGISWDTRQMFF,TGTGCTCTAGGGGAACAGGGGATATCCTGGGACACCCGACAGATGTTTTTC
TRDJ1,TRDV1,NA,NA,CALGELTPVPSAGLIF,TGTGCTCTTGGGGAACTAACCCCCGTTCCCTCTGCTGGGCTCATCTTT
TRDJ1,TRDV1,NA,NA,CALGEHRRGSRSRDKLIF,TGTGCTCTTGGGGAACACCGGAGGGGATCGCGGAGCAGGGATAAACTCATCTTT